Presented here are 6 T cell receptor beta chains from one specimen sequenced in a study of beta chain features in type 1 diabetes. The authors reverse transcribed all of the isolated RNA, so sequencing captured expressed TCRB transcripts. The data were produced by immunoSEQ multiplex PCR, yet TCRdb's version contains in-frame clones alone and is incomplete. The sample includes 15,000 or so clones, less than 50% of them seen just once. Sample: stem cell memory CD4+ T cells from blood. The receptors here all came from a woman aged 40 to 50 in good health.

The chain carries TRBV7-9 and TRBJ2-3; the match to TRBD2 covers 12 bases. The length of the CDR3 is 15 residues. The V segment lost 5 bases and the J segment 4 bases; nucleotides outside the gene matches: 4. Germline V CDR1 and CDR2: SEHNR, FQNEAQ (reference sequence). The chain's CDR3 is CASSRTSGAADTQYF. CDR3 DNA sequence: TGTGCCAGCAGCCGGACTAGCGGGGCCGCAGATACGCAGTATTTT.

This clone turned up a few times. This chain links TRBV11-2 with TRBJ2-1; D might be TRBD2 (5 bases). The germline V gene encodes CDR1 SGHAT and CDR2 FQNNGV. The CDR3 loop spans 15 amino acids. V was clipped by 5 bases and J by 4 bases, with 15 bases between them. CDR3 nucleotide sequence: TGTGCCAGCAGCCCGGTTAGGAGGAGGTACAATGAGCAGTTCTTC. It yields the protein CASSPVRRRYNEQFF. The variable domain in full, with the rest retrieved from reference TRBV11-2 and TRBJ2-1, is EAGVAQSPRYKIIEKRQSVAFWCNPISGHATLYWYQQILGQGPKLLIQFQNNGVVDDSQLPKDRFSAERLKGVDSTLKIQPAKLEDSAVYLCASSPVRRRYNEQFFGPGTRLTVL.

This clone was observed a handful of times. The chain carries TRBV7-2 and TRBJ1-1, with 7 bases identical to TRBD1. In germline, CDR1 is SGHTA, CDR2 FQGNSA. The V gene end was trimmed by 2 bases and the J gene end by 1 base; junction bases not matched to a gene: 1. The CDR3 consists of 14 residues. The CDR3: CASSLRDRNTEAFF. The CDR3 DNA reads TGTGCCAGCAGCTTACGGGACAGGAACACTGAAGCTTTCTTT.

The chain carries TRBV2 and TRBJ2-7, with TRBD1 matching over 9 bases. CDR1 and CDR2 from the germline V gene are SNHLY and FYNNEI. The CDR3 runs to 15 residues. The V segment lost 4 bases and the J segment 5 bases; nucleotides outside the gene matches: 9. The DNA of the CDR3 is TGTGCCAGCAGTGGCTCCGGGACAGGGATCCACGAGCAGTACTTC. Protein product: CASSGSGTGIHEQYF.

This chain links TRBV5-1 with TRBJ1-3; D may be TRBD1 (6 bases). Germline V lookup: CDR1 SGHRS, CDR2 YFSETQ. The V and J ends lost 0 bases and 0 bases respectively, with 16 bases between them. The CDR3 is made up of 18 amino acids. CDR3 sequence reads: CASSLGPKAGDSGNTIYF. DNA of the CDR3: TGCGCCAGCAGCTTGGGCCCAAAAGCAGGGGACTCTGGAAACACCATATATTTT.

This clone has more than one count but fewer than ten. This sequence joins TRBV5-1 and TRBJ2-3; 15 bases match TRBD2. Germline V gene sequence: CDR1 SGHRS, CDR2 YFSETQ. The junction had 8 bases not matched to a gene; V was cut back by 3 bases and J by 3 bases. The CDR3 extends over 18 amino acids. CDR3: CASSSGLAGGRSTDTQYF. The CDR3 DNA reads as TGCGCCAGCAGCTCGGGACTAGCGGGGGGCAGGTCAACAGATACGCAGTATTTT.